This TCR beta chain was retrieved from a study of tumor-infiltrating lymphocytes in primary liver carcinoma. Germline DNA was also extracted, and blood RNA derived from unsorted whole blood. General study points: Tumor-adjacent and tumor-blood pairs shared less of their repertoires than tumor region pairs shared.

The CDR3 has 19 amino acids. The V and J ends lost 2 bases and 3 bases respectively, with 24 bases between them. On this clonotype: Its specificity is unknown.

Researchers generated TCR beta cDNA from 500 to 600 ng of total RNA, relying on a constant-region primer. It was through three nested multiplex PCR rounds of slightly modified ARM-PCR that TCR beta libraries arose. For 10 cycles apiece, the opening two PCR rounds ran with TRBV1-TRBV30 forward primers and a C-beta reverse primer. TCRdb reanalysed the multiplex PCR reads using MiXCR and keeps one entry per CDR3 protein. Of some 200,000 distinct CDR3 sequences in the sample, approximately 65% were seen once. The rearrangement joins TRBV12-3 or TRBV12-4 to TRBJ2-3, with TRBD1 as a possible D gene (6 bases). The TCR sequence derives from a woman aged 55-69 years with primary liver carcinoma and hepatitis B virus infection. Source material: peripheral blood. CDR3 in DNA: TGTGCCAGCAGTTTATCGAAGCTGGGACACCCAGCGGAAACAGATACGCAGTATTTT. Its protein product is CASSLSKLGHPAETDTQYF.